One and the same sample provided the 6 T cell receptor beta chains below, sequenced in a study of a mutant IDH1 vaccine in newly diagnosed glioma. Specified time point: baseline, week 1 (first vaccination visit). The treatment was: pre-vaccination baseline after standard-of-care therapy. Profiled with immunoSEQ multiplex PCR; TCRdb holds only in-frame clones, not every one. This table has roughly 41,000 clones, roughly 92% appearing once. The sequencing used PBMCs, collected from a glioma patient treated with radiotherapy, temozolomide or both. These receptors originate from a man younger than 30 with glioma.

The chain carries TRBV5-8 and TRBJ2-3; D is uncertain. CDR1 and CDR2 (germline): SGHTS, YDEGEE. Trimming took 0 bases from V and 3 from J, leaving 2 bases between them. CDR3 size: 12 residues. The CDR3 loop is CASSLDTDTQYF. In DNA, the CDR3 is TGTGCCAGCAGCTTGGATACAGATACGCAGTATTTT.

The chain couples TRBV4-2 to TRBJ1-6; possible D gene TRBD1, 5 bases. CDR1 and CDR2 (germline): LGHNA, YNFKEQ. CDR3 length: 14 residues. Between the trimmed V and J ends, which lost 1 base and 5 bases, there was a span of 6 bases. The CDR3 region has the DNA TGTGCCAGCAGCCAAGGACAGAATAATTCACCCCTCCACTTT. Encoded protein: CASSQGQNNSPLHF.

The chain couples TRBV2 to TRBJ2-7; TRBD1 aligns across 9 bases. Losses at the gene ends were 4 bases for V and 2 bases for J; bases not matched to a gene: 6. This CDR3 has 15 residues. CDR1 is SNHLY and CDR2 is FYNNEI in the germline V gene. CDR3 DNA sequence: TGTGCCAGCAGTGGGGGACAGGGCCCTACCTACGAGCAGTACTTC. Amino acids: CASSGGQGPTYEQYF.

The chain couples TRBV5-4 to TRBJ2-7, with D perhaps TRBD1 (5 bases). This CDR3 has 14 amino acids. Trimming removed 0 bases at V and 5 bases at J, with 12 bases between. CDR1 is SGHNT, CDR2 YYREEE, per germline (reference sequence). Here the CDR3 DNA reads TGTGCCAGCAGCTTGGCCCTCAGGGTCAACGAGCAGTACTTC. It is translated as CASSLALRVNEQYF.

The chain uses TRBV5-1 and TRBJ2-7, with D perhaps matching TRBD1 or TRBD2 (5 bases each). V was clipped by 3 bases and J by 2 bases, with 15 bases between them. The CDR3 sequence is 15 residues long. Germline CDR1 reads SGHRS; CDR2 reads YFSETQ. The CDR3 sequence is CASSWGSSSTYEQYF. In nucleotides, the CDR3 is TGCGCCAGCAGCTGGGGGTCTTCATCCACCTACGAGCAGTACTTC.

The chain links TRBV9 to TRBJ2-3; 13 bases fit TRBD2. CDR3 size: 15 residues. Germline values: CDR1 SGDLS, CDR2 YYNGEE. Germline trimming cut 3 bases from V and 5 bases from J; bases unmatched to any gene: 3. The CDR3 bases are TGTGCCAGCAGCGAAGGACTAGCGGGAGTAGATACGCAGTATTTT. Translation: CASSEGLAGVDTQYF.